Presented here are 29 T cell receptor beta chains from one specimen sequenced in a study of blood T cell repertoires in COVID-19. Clones were read by immunoSEQ multiplex PCR, and TCRdb kept only the in-frame ones, dropping some. The table records around 170,000 clones, roughly 80% of them present only once. What was sequenced was PBMCs or T cells enriched from blood (not recorded which). The receptors originated from a man in his 60s who had been exposed to COVID-19.

The chain links TRBV16 to TRBJ2-3; no reliable D call. The CDR3 is made up of 14 amino acids. V lost 3 bases and J 4 bases, leaving 11 bases between the germline ends. Germline V gene sequence: CDR1 KGHSY, CDR2 FQNENV. The chain's CDR3 is CASSQYRQADTQYF. The CDR3 DNA is TGTGCCAGCAGCCAGTATCGGCAGGCAGATACGCAGTATTTT.

This clone has more than one count but fewer than ten. The chain combines TRBV9 with TRBJ1-1; TRBD1 is a possible D gene (6 bases). This CDR3 is 15 amino acids long. V gave up 3 bases and J gave up 2 bases, with 14 bases separating them. Germline V gives CDR1 SGDLS, CDR2 YYNGEE. The CDR3 coding sequence is TGTGCCAGCAGCGCACCACAGGGCCGAAACACTGAAGCTTTCTTT. Its translation is CASSAPQGRNTEAFF.

The chain employs TRBV19 and TRBJ1-1, with D possibly being TRBD1 (5 bases). Trimming removed 3 bases from V and 8 bases from J, with 16 bases in between. CDR3 size: 14 residues. Germline assignment: CDR1 LNHDA and CDR2 SQIVND (reference sequence). CDR3 bases: TGTGCCAGTAGTATTCCGGCTCCTCCAGGGGAAGCTTTCTTT. Amino acids: CASSIPAPPGEAFF.

This chain connects TRBV13 to TRBJ1-4; 7 bases are a match to TRBD1. There are 15 residues in the CDR3. Germline V gene data show CDR1 as PRHDT and CDR2 as FYEKMQ (reference sequence). J lost 5 bases, V lost 3 bases, and 6 bases had no gene match. The CDR3 is CASSFGQGGNEKLFF. Written as DNA, the CDR3 is TGTGCCAGCAGCTTTGGTCAGGGGGGCAATGAAAAACTGTTTTTT.

V usage is TRBV18 and J usage is TRBJ2-5; 10 nucleotides line up with TRBD2. Trimming took 3 bases from V and 7 from J; bases not matched to a gene: 14. This CDR3 region has 17 residues. The germline CDR1 and CDR2 sequences are KGHSH and LQKENI. The CDR3 DNA is TGTGCCAGCTCACCTCGGCTAGCGGGAGTGTCCGGAGGGACCCAGTACTTC. Its protein product is CASSPRLAGVSGGTQYF.

This clone came up once. This chain uses TRBV3-1 (or the pseudogene TRBV3-2) with TRBJ2-6, with 9 bases matching TRBD1. The V gene end was trimmed by 3 bases and the J gene end by 0 bases; junction bases not matched to a gene: 9. This CDR3 is built from 19 residues. Germline CDR1 is LGHDT and CDR2 is YNNKEL (reference sequence). The CDR3 DNA is TGTGCCAGCAGCCAGCGATATGGGACAGGGAGCTCTGGGGCCAACGTCCTGACTTTC. This gives the protein CASSQRYGTGSSGANVLTF.

The chain uses TRBV14 and TRBJ2-1; the D gene is possibly TRBD2 (5 bases). Between the trimmed V and J ends, which lost 3 bases and 6 bases, there was a span of 12 bases. Germline loops: CDR1 SGHDN, CDR2 FVKESK. This CDR3 has 14 residues. CDR3 coding DNA: TGTGCCAGCAGCCAGGGTGAGACTACCAATGAGCAGTTCTTC. It yields the protein CASSQGETTNEQFF.

CDR3 nucleotide sequence: TGTGCCAGCAGCTCGGACAAGAACTCTGGAAACACCATATATTTT. It is translated as CASSSDKNSGNTIYF. The chain recombines TRBV27 with TRBJ1-3, with D possibly TRBD1 on 5 matching bases. Trimming removed 6 bases from V and 0 bases from J, with 12 bases in between. Germline CDR1 reads MNHEY; CDR2 reads SMNVEV (reference sequence). This CDR3 has 15 residues.

There are a few counts of this clone. The CDR3 DNA reads as TGTGCCAGCAGTTTCAGGGGGCAATCACCCCTCCACTTT. Its translation: CASSFRGQSPLHF. The rearrangement links TRBV28 to TRBJ1-6; 8 bases agree with TRBD1. CDR1 MDHEN and CDR2 SYDVKM come from the germline V gene. This CDR3 is built from 13 residues. V trimming: 3 bases; J trimming: 10 bases; junction bases outside the gene matches: 2. Based on the CDR3 plus reference TRBV28 and TRBJ1-6, the full variable domain is DVKVTQSSRYLVKRTGEKVFLECVQDMDHENMFWYRQDPGLGLRLIYFSYDVKMKEKGDIPEGYSVSREKKERFSLILESASTNQTSMYLCASSFRGQSPLHFGNGTRLTVT.

The V gene is TRBV4-1, the J gene TRBJ1-2, with 9 bases lining up with TRBD1. CDR3 size: 16 residues. Per germline, CDR1 MGHRA and CDR2 YSYEKL. V was pared by 0 bases and J by 6 bases, with 8 bases of the junction left unmatched. CDR3: CASSQERPGQGDGYTF. The CDR3 coding sequence is TGCGCCAGCAGCCAAGAGAGACCGGGACAGGGCGATGGCTACACCTTC.

In its sample, this clone was seen a few times. The chain recombines TRBV19 with TRBJ1-5; D gene uncertain. The CDR3 spans 14 residues. Germline V gives CDR1 LNHDA, CDR2 SQIVND (reference sequence). V shed 7 bases and J shed 4 bases, with 14 bases lying between them. This chain's CDR3 is CASTQGAKNQPQHF. The CDR3 region has the DNA TGTGCCAGTACCCAAGGAGCAAAAAATCAGCCCCAGCATTTT.

CDR3 in amino acids: CASSAIPGLGGTEAFF. Here the CDR3 DNA reads TGTGCCAGCAGCGCCATCCCGGGACTCGGAGGCACTGAAGCTTTCTTT. The rearrangement uses TRBV11-3 and TRBJ1-1, with D possibly TRBD1 on 5 matching bases. The CDR3 is made up of 16 amino acids. Per germline, CDR1 SGHNT and CDR2 YENEEA. V was clipped by 5 bases and J by 4 bases, with 20 bases between them.

V usage is TRBV6-2 or TRBV6-3 and J usage is TRBJ2-1; D unresolved. Trimming removed 5 bases at V and 8 bases at J, with 13 bases between. The CDR3 is 13 amino acids. CDR1 is MNHEY, CDR2 SVGEGT, per germline. The CDR3 coding sequence is TGTGCCAGCAGTACCCGAGTTTTGGATGAGCAGTTCTTC. Protein product: CASSTRVLDEQFF.

The chain has TRBV19 and TRBJ2-7; perhaps TRBD1 as D (6 bases). Between the trimmed V and J ends, which lost 7 bases and 3 bases, there was a span of 16 bases. CDR3 length: 14 amino acids. Germline V lookup: CDR1 LNHDA, CDR2 SQIVND (reference sequence). CDR3 nucleotides: TGTGCCAGTACCCCAAGGGGGAAGTACTACGAGCAGTACTTC. This encodes CASTPRGKYYEQYF.

The CDR3 reads CASSLILGGEQFF. As DNA, the CDR3 is TGTGCCAGCAGCCTTATACTAGGAGGTGAGCAGTTCTTC. The chain joins TRBV5-8 to TRBJ2-1; the D gene is possibly TRBD2 (5 bases). The CDR3 runs to 13 residues. The germline gives CDR1 SGHTS, CDR2 YDEGEE. Trimming shortened V by 4 bases and J by 9 bases, and 14 bases separated the two germline ends.

The chain recombines TRBV28 with TRBJ1-2; 10 bases line up with TRBD1. V shed 5 bases and J 7 bases; nucleotides not matched to a gene: 7. The V gene's germline CDR1 is MDHEN and CDR2 SYDVKM. The CDR3 is 14 amino acids. The CDR3 sequence: CASSIDRGRRGYTF. The CDR3 region has the DNA TGTGCCAGCAGTATCGACAGGGGGCGGCGTGGCTACACCTTC.

This rearrangement joins TRBV27 to TRBJ2-2, with TRBD1 matching 8 bases. Germline values: CDR1 MNHEY, CDR2 SMNVEV (reference sequence). The CDR3 runs to 16 residues. Losses at the gene ends were 2 bases for V and 6 bases for J; bases not matched to a gene: 8. This chain's CDR3 is CASSLKQGAWAGELFF. CDR3 coding DNA: TGTGCCAGCAGTTTAAAGCAGGGGGCTTGGGCCGGGGAGCTGTTTTTT.

This chain uses TRBV6-5 with TRBJ2-7; 9 bases align to TRBD1. The CDR3 consists of 14 residues. Germline-derived CDR1 and CDR2 are MNHEY and SVGAGI. Trimming at V came to 5 bases and at J to 3 bases, leaving 5 bases not matched to a gene. The CDR3 nucleotides are TGTGCCAGCAGTCCCCTGGACAGGGGCTACGAGCAGTACTTC. This gives the protein CASSPLDRGYEQYF.

CDR3 amino acids: CASSLRGPGTSGLSEQFF. CDR3 nucleotide sequence: TGCGCCAGCAGCTTACGGGGCCCCGGGACTAGCGGTCTCTCTGAGCAGTTCTTC. The chain recombines TRBV5-1 with TRBJ2-1, with TRBD2 matching 11 bases. J gave up 9 bases and V 2 bases, and 16 bases lay outside the gene matches. The CDR3 extends over 18 amino acids. Germline CDR1 is SGHRS and CDR2 is YFSETQ.

This clone was seen a few times. This chain connects TRBV7-9 to TRBJ1-5; D possibly corresponds to TRBD1 (5 bases). The CDR3 length is 15 residues. The V and J ends lost 3 bases and 0 bases respectively, with 9 bases between them. Germline CDR1 reads SEHNR; CDR2 reads FQNEAQ (reference sequence). This chain's CDR3 is CASSFGGNSNQPQHF. CDR3 DNA: TGTGCCAGCAGCTTTGGGGGGAATAGCAATCAGCCCCAGCATTTT.

On this clone: The same CDR3 arises from other DNA sequences in this sample as well. The genes are TRBV27 and TRBJ1-1; 7 bases align to TRBD1. The CDR3 runs 14 residues. Trimming at V came to 3 bases and at J to 4 bases, leaving 5 bases not matched to a gene. Germline assignment: CDR1 MNHEY and CDR2 SMNVEV (reference sequence). The CDR3 here is CASSFLQGGTEAFF. In nucleotides, the CDR3 is TGTGCCAGCAGTTTTCTCCAGGGGGGCACTGAAGCTTTCTTT.

This clone has a single count. The genes are TRBV5-4 and TRBJ1-4, with D uncertain. Germline V gene lookup returns CDR1 SGHNT and CDR2 YYREEE (reference sequence). V was clipped by 0 bases and J by 8 bases, with 11 bases between them. The CDR3 has 14 amino acids. The CDR3 nucleotides are TGTGCCAGCAGCTTGGACCGGGGTTGGGAAAAACTGTTTTTT. Residues: CASSLDRGWEKLFF.

This sequence joins TRBV7-2 and TRBJ1-3; 7 bases fit TRBD1. CDR1 and CDR2 from the germline V gene are SGHTA and FQGNSA. Trimming took 2 bases from V and 1 from J; bases not matched to a gene: 8. The length of the CDR3 is 17 residues. The CDR3: CASSLTTGEGSGNTIYF. The CDR3 DNA is TGTGCCAGCAGCTTAACTACAGGGGAAGGATCTGGAAACACCATATATTTT.

The rearrangement links TRBV2 to TRBJ1-1, with 8 bases identical to TRBD1. Germline assignment: CDR1 SNHLY and CDR2 FYNNEI. V lost 6 bases to trimming and J lost 0 bases; unmatched junction nucleotides: 3. The CDR3 spans 14 residues. CDR3 sequence: CASSETGVNTEAFF. CDR3 coding DNA: TGTGCCAGCAGCGAGACAGGGGTGAACACTGAAGCTTTCTTT.

V and J are TRBV28 and TRBJ2-3, with unresolved D. Germline V gene sequence: CDR1 MDHEN, CDR2 SYDVKM. Trimming shortened V by 3 bases and J by 7 bases, and 14 bases separated the two germline ends. This CDR3 region has 14 residues. The CDR3 loop is CASSFVPIEYTQYF. CDR3 DNA sequence: TGTGCCAGCAGTTTCGTTCCGATTGAGTATACGCAGTATTTT. Full variable domain (rest looked up from reference TRBV28 and TRBJ2-3): DVKVTQSSRYLVKRTGEKVFLECVQDMDHENMFWYRQDPGLGLRLIYFSYDVKMKEKGDIPEGYSVSREKKERFSLILESASTNQTSMYLCASSFVPIEYTQYFGPGTRLTVL.

The rearrangement joins TRBV29-1 to TRBJ2-1, with D perhaps matching TRBD2 (5 bases). Trimming shortened V by 7 bases and J by 6 bases, and 16 bases separated the two germline ends. The germline V gene has CDR1 SQVTM and CDR2 ANQGSEA. The CDR3 has 13 amino acids. In nucleotides, the CDR3 is TGCAGCGCCGAGACGGGGTCCCCCAATGAGCAGTTCTTC. The encoded protein is CSAETGSPNEQFF.

The chain employs TRBV25-1 and TRBJ2-2; 8 bases are shared with TRBD1. There are 15 residues in the CDR3. V gave up 7 bases and J gave up 0 bases; unmatched junction bases: 4. Germline CDR1 reads MGHDK; CDR2 reads SYGVNS. The DNA of the CDR3 is TGTGCCAGCACTCGGACAGGGCCGAACACCGGGGAGCTGTTTTTT. It is translated as CASTRTGPNTGELFF.

The chain carries TRBV30 and TRBJ1-5, with unresolved D. CDR1 GTSNPN and CDR2 SVGIG come from the germline V gene (reference sequence). Trimming took off 8 bases at V and 4 bases at J, with 15 bases between the two ends. The CDR3 is 13 residues long. The CDR3 protein is CASRSRPNQPQHF. The CDR3 DNA is TGTGCCAGCCGGAGCCGGCCAAATCAGCCCCAGCATTTT.

This sequence joins TRBV12-3 or TRBV12-4 and TRBJ2-7; D is perhaps TRBD1 (6 bases). This CDR3 region has 12 residues. Between the trimmed V and J ends, which lost 8 bases and 4 bases, there was a span of 12 bases. CDR3 residues: CASRRTGYEQYF. The CDR3 DNA reads TGTGCCAGCCGTCGAACAGGGTACGAGCAGTACTTC.